Here is one T cell receptor (beta chain) with its context. Antigen: not known. The sample is drawn from a study of shared clonotypes between healthy human individuals. As for the study in general: A couple of women and a few men aged 18 to 49 served as donors. Regarding the study as a whole: Clonotypes shared by all four donors outscored non-shared clonotypes in generation probability. Owing to a small donor count, the genetic and exposure-history diversity represented was limited.

J gave up 4 bases and V 2 bases, and 1 base lay outside the gene matches. This CDR3 has 14 amino acids. The V gene's germline CDR1 is SEHNR and CDR2 FQNEAQ (reference sequence). Clones were sequenced by immunoSEQ multiplex PCR, and TCRdb holds only the in-frame ones, with some missing. The table shows about 820,000 clones, with 85% to 95% occurring only once. Positive CCR7 selection of CD45RO-negative cells yielded the naive CD8 cells, and terminally differentiated effector memory CD45RA+ cells were excluded. The study enrolled healthy HIV-negative adults without recent acute infections or vaccinations as donors.

This TCR came from a man between 25 and 39 years old in good health. Sample: naive CD8+ T cells sorted from blood. The rearrangement uses TRBV7-9 and TRBJ2-1; 8 nucleotides align to TRBD2. CDR3 protein: CASSLRGGYNEQFF. The CDR3 coding sequence is TGTGCCAGCAGCTTACGGGGGGGATACAATGAGCAGTTCTTC.